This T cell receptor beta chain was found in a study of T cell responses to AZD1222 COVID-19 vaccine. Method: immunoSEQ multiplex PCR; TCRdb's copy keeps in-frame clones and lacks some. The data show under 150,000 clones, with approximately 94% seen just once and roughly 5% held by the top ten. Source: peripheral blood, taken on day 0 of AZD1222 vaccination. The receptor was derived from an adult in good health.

The CDR3 loop is CASSLRGEQYF. DNA for the CDR3: TGTGCCAGCAGCTTGAGGGGGGAGCAGTACTTC. The rearrangement joins TRBV11-2 to TRBJ2-7; D may be TRBD1 (6 bases). This CDR3 spans 11 amino acids. Trimming removed 3 bases from V and 7 bases from J, with 7 bases in between. Germline assignment: CDR1 SGHAT and CDR2 FQNNGV.